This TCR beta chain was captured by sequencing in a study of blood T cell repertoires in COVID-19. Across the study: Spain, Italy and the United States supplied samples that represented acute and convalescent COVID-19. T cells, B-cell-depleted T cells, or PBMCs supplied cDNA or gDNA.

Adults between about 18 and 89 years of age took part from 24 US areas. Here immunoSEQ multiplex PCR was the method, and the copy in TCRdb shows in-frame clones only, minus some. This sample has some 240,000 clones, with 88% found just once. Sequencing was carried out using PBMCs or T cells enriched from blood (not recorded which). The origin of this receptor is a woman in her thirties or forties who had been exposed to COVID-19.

As DNA, the CDR3 is TGTGCCAGCAGCGTAGACACGAATCAGCCCCAGCATTTT. It encodes CASSVDTNQPQHF. The chain joins TRBV9 to TRBJ1-5; D unresolved. The CDR3 runs to 13 residues. V was trimmed by 0 bases and J by 4 bases, leaving 5 bases between them. CDR1 is SGDLS and CDR2 is YYNGEE in the germline V gene.